The 3 T cell receptor beta chains in this list originate from one sample, sequenced in a study of blood T cell repertoires in COVID-19. Sequencing used immunoSEQ multiplex PCR; TCRdb keeps in-frame clones, though not all of them. The sample carries fewer than 200,000 clones, about 90% recorded once. Sequencing used peripheral blood. The receptors were sampled from a man aged 40-49 years with active or convalescent COVID-19.

The chain couples TRBV4-3 to TRBJ2-5, with 8 bases identical to TRBD1. The length of the CDR3 is 16 residues. Germline V gene sequence: CDR1 LGHNA, CDR2 YSLEER. Trimming took 4 bases from V and 0 from J; bases not matched to a gene: 7. The CDR3 bases are TGCGCCAGCAGCCCCGACAGGGGTATGTACCAAGAGACCCAGTACTTC. It specifies CASSPDRGMYQETQYF.

The chain combines TRBV3-1 (or the pseudogene TRBV3-2) with TRBJ2-1; 9 bases match TRBD2. This CDR3 region has 14 residues. After removal of 10 bases from V and 6 bases from J, the junction contained 10 bases not matched to a gene. CDR1 and CDR2 (germline): LGHDT, YNNKEL (reference sequence). The CDR3 region is CATEPRGGSNEQFF. DNA of the CDR3: TGTGCCACAGAACCGCGGGGGGGATCCAATGAGCAGTTCTTC.

The chain recombines TRBV6-2 or TRBV6-3 with TRBJ2-7; 10 bases align to TRBD2. Trimming took 3 bases from V and 3 from J; bases not matched to a gene: 8. From germline, CDR1 is MNHEY and CDR2 SVGEGT. This CDR3 spans 16 amino acids. CDR3: CASSYLASGGFYEQYF. CDR3 coding DNA: TGTGCCAGCAGTTATTTGGCTAGCGGGGGTTTCTACGAGCAGTACTTC.